Presented here are 21 T cell receptor beta chains from one specimen sequenced in a study of blood T cell repertoires in COVID-19. Only in-frame clones appear in the TCRdb table, and some are missing; sequencing was by immunoSEQ multiplex PCR. The table shows 380,000 or so clones, with 70% to 85% occurring only once. Sequenced: peripheral blood. The receptor source for this set is a human donor with acute or convalescent COVID-19. The donor label of this sample is uncertain.

The chain carries TRBV7-2 and TRBJ2-3; 8 positions match TRBD2. CDR1 and CDR2 from the germline V gene are SGHTA and FQGNSA. The CDR3 has 15 residues. J gave up 4 bases and V 4 bases, and 7 bases lay outside the gene matches. This CDR3 reads CASSYGLAGADTQYF. The CDR3 bases are TGTGCCAGCAGCTATGGACTAGCTGGCGCAGATACGCAGTATTTT. The full variable domain, its missing parts supplied by reference TRBV7-2 and TRBJ2-3, is GAGVSQSPSNKVTEKGKDVELRCDPISGHTALYWYRQSLGQGLEFLIYFQGNSAPDKSGLPSDRFSAERTGGSVSTLTIQRTQQEDSAVYLCASSYGLAGADTQYFGPGTRLTVL.

The gene calls are TRBV18 and TRBJ2-7, with TRBD2 as a possible D gene (5 bases). This CDR3 contains 17 residues. V lost 2 bases and J 3 bases, leaving 20 bases between the germline ends. The germline V gene has CDR1 KGHSH and CDR2 LQKENI. The CDR3 region has the DNA TGTGCCAGCTCACCAAACCGATCTTCCCGACGGGACTACGAGCAGTACTTC. Translation gives CASSPNRSSRRDYEQYF. Based on the CDR3 plus reference TRBV18 and TRBJ2-7, the full variable domain is NAGVMQNPRHLVRRRGQEARLRCSPMKGHSHVYWYRQLPEEGLKFMVYLQKENIIDESGMPKERFSAEFPKEGPSILRIQQVVRGDSAAYFCASSPNRSSRRDYEQYFGPGTRLTVT.

The chain has TRBV29-1 and TRBJ1-5; possible D gene TRBD1, 6 bases. Germline V gives CDR1 SQVTM, CDR2 ANQGSEA. Trimming stripped 6 bases from V and 0 bases from J, with 12 bases between. The length of the CDR3 is 14 residues. CDR3 residues: CSVGGLDSNQPQHF. CDR3 nucleotide sequence: TGCAGCGTGGGGGGGCTCGATAGCAATCAGCCCCAGCATTTT.

This chain connects TRBV6-5 to TRBJ1-5, with a tentative D call TRBD1 (5 bases). The V and J ends lost 7 bases and 1 base respectively, with 11 bases between them. The CDR3 covers 14 residues. Looked up from germline, CDR1 is MNHEY and CDR2 is SVGAGI. DNA of the CDR3: TGTGCCAGCAAATCGACAGTCAGCAATCAGCCCCAGCATTTT. Translation gives CASKSTVSNQPQHF.

The rearrangement uses TRBV5-4 and TRBJ2-2, with 8 nucleotides matching TRBD2. The CDR3 sequence is 16 residues long. Per germline, CDR1 SGHNT and CDR2 YYREEE (reference sequence). V lost 1 base, J lost 6 bases, and 8 bases stayed unmatched. In nucleotides, the CDR3 is TGTGCCAGCAGCTTGTCGGCGCGGGAGGTCGCCGGGGAGCTGTTTTTT. Protein sequence: CASSLSAREVAGELFF.

The chain combines TRBV18 with TRBJ1-6, with 8 bases aligning to TRBD1. The CDR3 is 16 residues long. J was trimmed by 10 bases and V by 6 bases; bases with no gene match: 14. CDR1 is KGHSH, CDR2 LQKENI, per germline. The CDR3 DNA sequence: TGTGCCAGCTCGGTGGACAGGGCCGAAGGAGGGTCACCCCTCCACTTT. This codes for CASSVDRAEGGSPLHF. Combining the CDR3 with reference TRBV18 and TRBJ1-6 gives the whole variable domain NAGVMQNPRHLVRRRGQEARLRCSPMKGHSHVYWYRQLPEEGLKFMVYLQKENIIDESGMPKERFSAEFPKEGPSILRIQQVVRGDSAAYFCASSVDRAEGGSPLHFGNGTRLTVT.

The rearrangement joins TRBV2 to TRBJ1-4; possible D gene TRBD1, 6 bases. The germline V and J ends were trimmed by 5 bases and 0 bases, with 13 bases remaining between them. Germline V lookup: CDR1 SNHLY, CDR2 FYNNEI. This CDR3 has 16 residues. In DNA form, the CDR3 reads TGTGCCAGCAGTAGAAGGGGGGGCTCAACTAATGAAAAACTGTTTTTT. It specifies CASSRRGGSTNEKLFF.

CDR3 DNA: TGTGCCAGCAGCCCAGACAGGGTTTACGAGCAGTACTTC. This encodes CASSPDRVYEQYF. The chain combines TRBV12-3 or TRBV12-4 with TRBJ2-7; 7 bases fit TRBD1. Trimming took 6 bases from V and 4 from J; bases not matched to a gene: 6. The CDR3 is 13 residues long.

This clone was counted between two and nine times. The V gene is TRBV11-2, the J gene TRBJ1-5, with D unresolved. This CDR3 contains 13 residues. The V and J ends lost 5 bases and 6 bases respectively, with 11 bases between them. Germline V lookup: CDR1 SGHAT, CDR2 FQNNGV. Written as DNA, the CDR3 is TGTGCCAGCAGCGAGGTTTTGGGTCAGCCCCAGCATTTT. Translating gives CASSEVLGQPQHF.

J is TRBJ2-4 and V is TRBV18; D is perhaps TRBD1 (6 bases). Germline CDR1 is KGHSH and CDR2 is LQKENI. This CDR3 comprises 16 residues. The V end was cut by 3 bases, the J end by 5 bases, with 17 bases between. The CDR3: CASSPRQGRSENIQYF. The CDR3 DNA reads TGTGCCAGCTCACCGCGGCAGGGGCGTTCGGAAAACATTCAGTACTTC.

J is TRBJ2-1 and V is TRBV11-3; TRBD1 matches at 8 bases. Germline lookup yields CDR1 SGHNT and CDR2 YENEEA. The V and J ends lost 6 bases and 2 bases, in that order; junction bases with no gene match: 3. This CDR3 comprises 14 residues. Here the CDR3 DNA reads TGTGCCAGCAGTCGGACAGGGCCCTACAATGAGCAGTTCTTC. Amino acid sequence: CASSRTGPYNEQFF.

The V and J genes are TRBV28 and TRBJ1-1; maybe TRBD1 (6 bases). CDR1 and CDR2 from the germline V gene are MDHEN and SYDVKM. V was clipped by 1 base and J by 3 bases, with 15 bases between them. The CDR3 contains 16 residues. CDR3 amino acids: CASSLLFLGGDTEAFF. CDR3 nucleotides: TGTGCCAGCAGTTTATTATTCCTAGGGGGGGACACTGAAGCTTTCTTT.

The rearrangement links TRBV4-1 to TRBJ2-1; D possibly corresponds to TRBD2 (7 bases). CDR1 is MGHRA and CDR2 is YSYEKL in the germline V gene. The ends were cut back, 5 bases at V and 8 bases at J, with 16 bases in the middle. This CDR3 contains 14 residues. The CDR3: CASSRGGGAYEQFF. CDR3 nucleotides: TGCGCCAGCAGCAGGGGAGGGGGGGCCTATGAGCAGTTCTTC.

The chain has TRBV6-1 and TRBJ1-2, with a tentative D call TRBD1 (6 bases). There are 16 residues in the CDR3. The V gene lost 2 bases and the J gene lost 4 bases, with 17 bases spanning the gap. Germline lookup yields CDR1 MNHNS and CDR2 SASEGT. The chain's CDR3 is CASSESLDSRSYGYTF. CDR3 DNA sequence: TGTGCCAGCAGTGAATCTCTGGACAGCCGCAGCTATGGCTACACCTTC.

The rearrangement joins TRBV12-3 or TRBV12-4 to TRBJ2-3; no reliable D call. V shed 7 bases and J shed 3 bases, with 5 bases lying between them. The CDR3 extends over 11 amino acids. The CDR3 spells CASTRTDTQYF. The CDR3 region has the DNA TGTGCCAGCACCCGGACAGATACGCAGTATTTT.

The chain is built from TRBV19 and TRBJ2-1, with D possibly being TRBD2 (6 bases). There are 18 residues in the CDR3. Trimming pared 11 bases from V and 6 bases from J, leaving 32 bases between. Germline values: CDR1 LNHDA, CDR2 SQIVND (reference sequence). The CDR3: CASSSRGFRVRVINEQFF. For the CDR3, the DNA is TGTGCCTCATCCTCCCGGGGGTTCAGAGTGCGGGTGATCAATGAGCAGTTCTTC.

This clone appeared a few times. This sequence joins TRBV2 and TRBJ1-6; D possibly corresponds to TRBD1 (6 bases). Germline CDR1 SNHLY, CDR2 FYNNEI. V gave up 6 bases and J gave up 4 bases, with 10 bases separating them. CDR3 length: 14 residues. The CDR3 sequence: CASRPTGYNSPLHF. CDR3 coding DNA: TGTGCCAGCAGGCCGACAGGTTATAATTCACCCCTCCACTTT.

The V call is TRBV2, the J call TRBJ1-1; tentative D call: TRBD1 (5 bases). The CDR3 spans 16 residues. The germline V and J ends were trimmed by 4 bases and 4 bases, with 19 bases remaining between them. CDR1 and CDR2 (germline): SNHLY, FYNNEI. The CDR3 reads CASSGDRLKEGTEAFF. In DNA form, the CDR3 reads TGTGCCAGCAGTGGGGACCGATTGAAGGAGGGCACTGAAGCTTTCTTT.

The chain combines TRBV5-1 with TRBJ1-4; D perhaps matches TRBD1 (6 bases). The CDR3 extends over 15 amino acids. Trimming stripped 10 bases from V and 7 bases from J, with 23 bases between. Germline CDR1 and CDR2: SGHRS and YFSETQ. The CDR3 loop reads CASGPLGRGGEKLFF. The CDR3, as DNA: TGCGCCTCCGGACCCCTCGGGCGAGGGGGTGAAAAACTGTTTTTT.

The V call is TRBV11-2, the J call TRBJ1-1, with D uncertain. This CDR3 region has 16 residues. The V end was cut by 2 bases, the J end by 2 bases, with 15 bases between. Germline assignment: CDR1 SGHAT and CDR2 FQNNGV. The CDR3 sequence is CASSLRSLASNTEAFF. The DNA of the CDR3 is TGTGCCAGCAGCTTACGGTCCCTAGCGAGTAACACTGAAGCTTTCTTT.

The V gene is TRBV2, the J gene TRBJ2-2, with D perhaps matching TRBD2 (5 bases). The V end was cut by 3 bases, the J end by 4 bases, with 9 bases between. The germline V gene has CDR1 SNHLY and CDR2 FYNNEI. CDR3 length equals 14 residues. The CDR3 spells CASSDGGSTGELFF. CDR3 bases: TGTGCCAGCAGTGACGGTGGGAGCACCGGGGAGCTGTTTTTT.